Listed below are T cell receptor beta chains from one sample, sequenced in a study of blood T cells in healthy people across ages. TCRdb re-derived calls from the 5' RACE reads in MiXCR, one entry per CDR3 protein. The sample holds approximately 1.5 million distinct CDR3 sequences, about 31% seen once. What was sequenced was blood. All receptors come from a woman aged 30 to 39 in good health. CDR3s include the opening cysteine and the closing phenylalanine or tryptophan. A D gene is named only where the DNA matches it firmly. Part of the rows lack a size; the others show once, few, many or a class for expanded clones.

>NA|TRBV7-9|TRBJ2-1|NA
CASSLVQAGFAEQFF
TGTGCCAGCAGCTTAGTCCAGGCAGGGTTCGCTGAGCAGTTCTTC
>TRBD1|TRBV7-3|TRBJ2-5|NA
CASSFGATGGETQYF
TGTGCCAGCAGCTTCGGTGCCACAGGGGGAGAGACCCAGTACTTC
>TRBD2|TRBV28|TRBJ2-5|few
CASRTSRGGETQYF
TGTGCCAGCAGAACGAGCCGGGGGGGAGAGACCCAGTACTTC
>TRBD2|TRBV27|TRBJ2-1|NA
CASSLLSGGASFYNEQFF
TGTGCCAGCAGTTTATTGAGCGGGGGGGCCTCCTTTTACAATGAGCAGTTCTTC
>TRBD1|TRBV11-2|TRBJ1-4|few
CASSGTVDEKLFF
TGTGCCAGCAGCGGGACAGTAGATGAAAAACTGTTTTTT
>TRBD2|TRBV5-1|TRBJ2-1|many
CASSLTSGRYNEQFF
TGCGCCAGCAGCTTAACTAGCGGGAGATACAATGAGCAGTTCTTC
>TRBD2|TRBV20-1|TRBJ2-7|NA
CSARALAGGTYEQYF
TGCAGTGCTAGAGCCCTAGCGGGAGGAACCTACGAGCAGTACTTC
>NA|TRBV6-2/TRBV6-3|TRBJ2-3|many
CASSYIQTDPSTDTQYF
TGTGCCAGCAGTTACATCCAGACTGATCCTAGCACAGATACGCAGTATTTT
>NA|TRBV9|TRBJ2-1|NA
CASSAWDRLGGGNFREQFF
TGTGCCAGCAGCGCCTGGGACAGATTAGGGGGGGGTAACTTTCGTGAGCAGTTCTTC
>NA|TRBV5-1|TRBJ2-2|NA
CASSLSDTGELFF
TGTGCCAGCAGTTTAAGCGATACCGGGGAGCTGTTTTTT
>TRBD1|TRBV20-1|TRBJ2-7|few
CSAKGTGGTLEQYF
TGCAGTGCTAAAGGGACAGGGGGGACTCTCGAGCAGTACTTC
>TRBD2|TRBV12-5|TRBJ2-1|NA
CASGFASGNEQFF
TGTGCTAGTGGTTTTGCTAGCGGTAATGAGCAGTTCTTC
>TRBD2|TRBV6-6|TRBJ2-7|NA
CASSYPASGSYEQYF
TGTGCCAGCAGTTACCCGGCTAGCGGGAGCTACGAGCAGTACTTC
>NA|TRBV2|TRBJ2-1|NA
CASSERAGLMGNEQFF
TGTGCCAGCAGTGAAAGGGCGGGATTGATGGGCAATGAGCAGTTCTTC
>NA|TRBV28|TRBJ2-3|NA
CASEATTDTQYF
TGTGCCAGCGAGGCTACCACAGATACGCAGTATTTT
>NA|TRBV28|TRBJ1-5|few
CATRGPTYQPQHF
TGTGCCACCCGGGGACCAACCTATCAGCCCCAGCATTTT
>TRBD1|TRBV11-2|TRBJ1-2|NA
CAGSPPQDREGYTF
TGTGCCGGCAGCCCGCCCCAGGACAGGGAAGGCTACACCTTC